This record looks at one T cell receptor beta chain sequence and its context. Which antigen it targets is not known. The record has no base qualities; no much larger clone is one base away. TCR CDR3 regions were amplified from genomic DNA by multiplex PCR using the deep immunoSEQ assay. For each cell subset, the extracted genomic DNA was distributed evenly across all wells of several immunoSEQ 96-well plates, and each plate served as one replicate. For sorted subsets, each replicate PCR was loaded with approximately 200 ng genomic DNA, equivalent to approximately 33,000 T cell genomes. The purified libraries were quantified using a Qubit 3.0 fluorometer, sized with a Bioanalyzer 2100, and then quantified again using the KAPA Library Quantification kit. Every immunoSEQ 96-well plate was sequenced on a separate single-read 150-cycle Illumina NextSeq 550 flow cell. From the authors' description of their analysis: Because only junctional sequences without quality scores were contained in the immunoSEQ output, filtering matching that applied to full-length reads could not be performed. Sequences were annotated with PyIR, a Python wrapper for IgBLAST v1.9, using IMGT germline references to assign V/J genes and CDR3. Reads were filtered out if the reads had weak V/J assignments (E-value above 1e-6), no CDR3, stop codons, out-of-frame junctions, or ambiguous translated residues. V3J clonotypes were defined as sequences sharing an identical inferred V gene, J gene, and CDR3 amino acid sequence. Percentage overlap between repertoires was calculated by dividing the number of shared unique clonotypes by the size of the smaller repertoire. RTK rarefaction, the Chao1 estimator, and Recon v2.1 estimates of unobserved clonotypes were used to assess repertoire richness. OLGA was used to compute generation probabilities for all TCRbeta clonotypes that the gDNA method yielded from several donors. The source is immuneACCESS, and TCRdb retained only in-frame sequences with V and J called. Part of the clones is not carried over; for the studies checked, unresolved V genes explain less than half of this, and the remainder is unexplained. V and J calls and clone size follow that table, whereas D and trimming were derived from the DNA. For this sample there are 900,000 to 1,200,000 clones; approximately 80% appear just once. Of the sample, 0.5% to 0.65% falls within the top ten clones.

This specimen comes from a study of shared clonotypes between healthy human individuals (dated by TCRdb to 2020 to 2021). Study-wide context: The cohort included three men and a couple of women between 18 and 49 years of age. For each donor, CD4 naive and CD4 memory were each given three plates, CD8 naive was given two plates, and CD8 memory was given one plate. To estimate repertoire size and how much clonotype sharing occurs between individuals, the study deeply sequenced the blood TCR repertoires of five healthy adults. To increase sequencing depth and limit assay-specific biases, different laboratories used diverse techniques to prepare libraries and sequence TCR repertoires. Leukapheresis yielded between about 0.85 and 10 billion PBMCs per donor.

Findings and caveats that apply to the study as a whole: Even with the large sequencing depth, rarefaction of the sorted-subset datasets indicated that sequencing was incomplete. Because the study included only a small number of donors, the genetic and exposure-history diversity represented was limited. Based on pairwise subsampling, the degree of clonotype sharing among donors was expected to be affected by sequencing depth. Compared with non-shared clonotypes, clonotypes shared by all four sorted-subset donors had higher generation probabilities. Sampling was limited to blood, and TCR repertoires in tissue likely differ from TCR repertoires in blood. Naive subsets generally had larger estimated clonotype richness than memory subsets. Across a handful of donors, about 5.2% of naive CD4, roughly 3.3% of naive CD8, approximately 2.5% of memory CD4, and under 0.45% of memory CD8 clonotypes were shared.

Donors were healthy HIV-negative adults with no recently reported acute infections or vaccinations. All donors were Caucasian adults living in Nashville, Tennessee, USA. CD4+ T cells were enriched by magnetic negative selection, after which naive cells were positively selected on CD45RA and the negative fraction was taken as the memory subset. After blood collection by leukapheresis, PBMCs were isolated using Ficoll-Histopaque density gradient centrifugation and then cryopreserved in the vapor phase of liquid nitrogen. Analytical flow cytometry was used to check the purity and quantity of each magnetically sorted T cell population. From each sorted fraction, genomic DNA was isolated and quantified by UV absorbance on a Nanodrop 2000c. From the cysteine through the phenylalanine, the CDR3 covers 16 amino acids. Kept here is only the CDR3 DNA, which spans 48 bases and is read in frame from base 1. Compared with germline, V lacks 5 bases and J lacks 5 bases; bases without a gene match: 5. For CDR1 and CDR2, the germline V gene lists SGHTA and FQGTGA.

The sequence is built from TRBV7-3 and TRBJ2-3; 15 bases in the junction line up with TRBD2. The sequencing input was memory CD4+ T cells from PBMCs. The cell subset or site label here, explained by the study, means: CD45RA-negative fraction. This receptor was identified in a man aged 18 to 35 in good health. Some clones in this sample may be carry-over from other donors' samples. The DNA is TGTGCCAGCAGCAGGACTAGCGGGAGGGCCGAAGATACGCAGTATTTT. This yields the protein CASSRTSGRAEDTQYF.